The 17 T cell receptor beta chains below were found in one sample sequenced in a study of T cell responses to AZD1222 COVID-19 vaccine. Clones were read by immunoSEQ multiplex PCR, and TCRdb kept only the in-frame ones, dropping some. The sample lists more than 120,000 clones; just over 85% were seen once. Specimen: peripheral blood, collected 28 days after the second AZD1222 dose. The receptors here all came from an adult who received the AZD1222 COVID-19 vaccine.

The chain carries TRBV12-3 or TRBV12-4 and TRBJ1-3; no clear D gene. This CDR3 has 12 residues. V lost 1 base to trimming and J lost 11 bases, with 9 bases between them. The CDR3 spells CASSLEGAAIYF. CDR3 coding DNA: TGTGCCAGCAGTTTAGAAGGTGCAGCCATATATTTT.

This chain joins TRBV28 and TRBJ1-3; D call uncertain. Germline V gene sequence: CDR1 MDHEN, CDR2 SYDVKM. CDR3 size: 12 residues. The germline V and J ends were trimmed by 5 bases and 6 bases, with 8 bases remaining between them. For the CDR3, the DNA is TGTGCCAGCAGTCAGCCGGTAAACACCATATATTTT. It translates to CASSQPVNTIYF.

The chain employs TRBV7-2 and TRBJ2-7; 9 bases align to TRBD2. This CDR3 comprises 13 residues. Germline CDR1 is SGHTA and CDR2 is FQGNSA. J lost 6 bases, V lost 6 bases, and 6 bases had no gene match. The CDR3 here is CASSRQLAGEQYF. CDR3 bases: TGTGCCAGCAGTCGACAACTAGCGGGCGAGCAGTACTTC.

The J gene is TRBJ1-5, the V gene TRBV5-4, with D maybe TRBD1 (5 bases). The CDR3 spans 14 residues. With 1 base removed from V and 5 bases from J, the gap between germline ends came to 10 bases. The germline V gene has CDR1 SGHNT and CDR2 YYREEE (reference sequence). Here the CDR3 reads CASSLRGFDQPQHF. CDR3 in DNA: TGTGCCAGCAGCTTGCGGGGGTTTGATCAGCCCCAGCATTTT.

The chain couples TRBV3-1 (or the pseudogene TRBV3-2) to TRBJ1-6; D not resolved. In germline, CDR1 is LGHDT, CDR2 YNNKEL (reference sequence). The CDR3 runs 17 residues. V lost 0 bases and J 0 bases, leaving 9 bases between the germline ends. This CDR3 is CASSQDLLSSYNSPLHF. CDR3 DNA: TGTGCCAGCAGCCAAGACCTCTTAAGCTCCTATAATTCACCCCTCCACTTT.

This chain joins TRBV6-5 and TRBJ1-5; 10 bases agree with TRBD1. Germline V CDR1 and CDR2: MNHEY, SVGAGI. Unmatched junction bases numbered 3, after V lost 6 bases and J lost 1 base. CDR3 length: 15 residues. CDR3 nucleotides: TGTGCCAGCAGCCGGGGACAGGGGAGCAATCAGCCCCAGCATTTT. Protein product: CASSRGQGSNQPQHF.

This sequence joins TRBV7-9 and TRBJ2-3; D possibly corresponds to TRBD1 (5 bases). This CDR3 is built from 13 residues. V lost 1 base to trimming and J lost 7 bases, with 9 bases between them. Per the germline V gene, CDR1 is SEHNR and CDR2 is FQNEAQ (reference sequence). CDR3 bases: TGTGCCAGCAGCTTAGAGGGGCGGCATACGCAGTATTTT. Translating gives CASSLEGRHTQYF.

The chain combines TRBV11-2 with TRBJ2-7; no reliable D call. This CDR3 comprises 16 residues. The V gene lost 1 base and the J gene lost 3 bases, with 16 bases spanning the gap. Germline CDR1 and CDR2: SGHAT and FQNNGV. CDR3 DNA sequence: TGTGCCAGCAGCTTAGGGGATGGGTCGAAGGGCTACGAGCAGTACTTC. It is translated as CASSLGDGSKGYEQYF.

The chain is built from TRBV9 and TRBJ1-3; no firm D call. The germline V gene encodes CDR1 SGDLS and CDR2 YYNGEE. The CDR3 loop spans 16 amino acids. Trimming stripped 5 bases from V and 0 bases from J, with 15 bases between. The CDR3 protein is CASSTAPVLSGNTIYF. CDR3 nucleotides: TGTGCCAGCAGTACAGCTCCTGTACTCTCTGGAAACACCATATATTTT. The full variable domain, completed using reference TRBV9 and TRBJ1-3, is DSGVTQTPKHLITATGQRVTLRCSPRSGDLSVYWYQQSLDQGLQFLIQYYNGEERAKGNILERFSAQQFPDLHSELNLSSLELGDSALYFCASSTAPVLSGNTIYFGEGSWLTVV.

The rearrangement joins TRBV7-9 to TRBJ2-1, with unresolved D. Germline V lookup: CDR1 SEHNR, CDR2 FQNEAQ (reference sequence). This CDR3 contains 12 residues. V dropped 3 bases and J dropped 9 bases, with 9 bases sitting between them. CDR3 in DNA: TGTGCCAGCAGCTTCGCTAGTTCTGAGCAGTTCTTC. Translating it yields CASSFASSEQFF.

This clone was seen only a few times. The gene calls are TRBV18 and TRBJ2-1, with TRBD2 matching 15 bases. Germline trimming cut 0 bases from V and 8 bases from J; bases unmatched to any gene: 2. The germline V gene has CDR1 KGHSH and CDR2 LQKENI. The CDR3 contains 16 residues. This CDR3 reads CASSPPGLAGGHEQFF. Here the CDR3 DNA reads TGTGCCAGCTCACCACCGGGACTAGCGGGGGGCCATGAGCAGTTCTTC.

The J gene is TRBJ2-1, the V gene TRBV3-1 (or the pseudogene TRBV3-2); no definite D call. The CDR3 runs 15 residues. The V and J ends lost 1 base and 6 bases respectively, with 13 bases between them. Germline V gives CDR1 LGHDT, CDR2 YNNKEL (reference sequence). CDR3 in amino acids: CASSQGAISANEQFF. Written as DNA, the CDR3 is TGTGCCAGCAGCCAAGGCGCCATTTCAGCCAATGAGCAGTTCTTC.

The V and J genes are TRBV7-8 and TRBJ2-5, with D maybe TRBD1 (5 bases). Trimming removed 4 bases from V and 1 base from J, with 10 bases in between. This CDR3 comprises 14 residues. Germline-derived CDR1 and CDR2 are SGHVS and FQNEAQ. The CDR3 DNA is TGTGCCAGCAGCTCCGACAGATTCCAAGAGACCCAGTACTTC. Protein product: CASSSDRFQETQYF.

The chain recombines TRBV12-3 or TRBV12-4 with TRBJ1-2, with D unclear. V shed 6 bases and J shed 4 bases, with 12 bases lying between them. The CDR3 is 13 amino acids. CDR3 DNA sequence: TGTGCCAGCAGCTCTGGACGGTCCTATGGCTACACCTTC. It specifies CASSSGRSYGYTF.

This sequence joins TRBV12-3 or TRBV12-4 and TRBJ2-7; D perhaps matches TRBD2 (5 bases). Trimming cost V 2 bases and J 2 bases, with 7 bases left between them. The CDR3 sequence is 13 residues long. The CDR3 region is CASSLSGTYEQYF. As DNA, the CDR3 is TGTGCCAGCAGTTTAAGCGGAACCTACGAGCAGTACTTC.

V and J are TRBV10-3 and TRBJ2-3; the match to TRBD2 covers 7 bases. The CDR3 is 15 amino acids. Germline V gene data show CDR1 as ENHRY and CDR2 as SYGVKD. The junction had 6 bases not matched to a gene; V was cut back by 4 bases and J by 2 bases. The CDR3 is CAISVASGFTDTQYF. The CDR3 DNA follows: TGTGCCATCAGTGTTGCTAGCGGATTCACAGATACGCAGTATTTT.

V is TRBV9 and J is TRBJ2-3; D ambiguous. V was pared by 0 bases and J by 4 bases, with 6 bases between. The CDR3 totals 13 residues. CDR1 is SGDLS, CDR2 YYNGEE, per germline. CDR3: CASSVDMADTQYF. The CDR3 region has the DNA TGTGCCAGCAGCGTAGACATGGCAGATACGCAGTATTTT.